The rows below give T cell receptor beta chains drawn from one sample of a study of blood T cell repertoires in COVID-19. TCRdb keeps only in-frame clones here, not all; method: immunoSEQ multiplex PCR. The sample contains about 120,000 clones, roughly three quarters of which appear only once. Sequenced input: peripheral blood. The receptors were gathered from a human donor in a cohort sampled during active COVID-19. Each CDR3 is given with its conserved first and last residue. D genes are given only for firm matches. Where a row states a size, it is once, few, many or the class of an expanded clone; other rows omit it.

cdr3_aa	cdr3_nt	v_call	j_call	cdr3_length	d_call	clone_size
CASSQERGGPVGIGYTF	TGTGCCAGCAGCCAAGAGCGTGGGGGCCCCGTGGGGATTGGCTACACCTTC	TRBV3-1/TRBV3-2	TRBJ1-2	17	NA	NA
CASSQLTGGSNEKLFF	TGCGCCAGCAGCCAATTGACCGGGGGGAGTAATGAAAAACTGTTTTTT	TRBV4-1	TRBJ1-4	16	NA	NA
CASSLGDTEAFF	TGTGCCAGCAGCTTAGGAGACACTGAAGCTTTCTTT	TRBV11-2	TRBJ1-1	12	NA	NA
CASSLDRFYSPLHF	TGTGCCAGCAGCTTGGACAGGTTCTATTCACCCCTCCACTTT	TRBV5-6	TRBJ1-6	14	NA	once
CASSIGPRDRRGNEKLFF	TGCGCCAGCAGCATTGGCCCCCGAGACAGGAGAGGTAATGAAAAACTGTTTTTT	TRBV5-1	TRBJ1-4	18	NA	NA
CASSATGELTEAFF	TGTGCCAGCAGTGCAACAGGGGAACTAACTGAAGCTTTCTTT	TRBV2	TRBJ1-1	14	TRBD1	NA
CASSLTDRFYEQYF	TGTGCCAGCAGCCTTACGGACAGGTTCTACGAGCAGTACTTC	TRBV3-1/TRBV3-2	TRBJ2-7	14	TRBD1	few
CATSYRTNTEAFF	TGTGCCACCAGCTACAGGACGAACACTGAAGCTTTCTTT	TRBV15	TRBJ1-1	13	NA	NA
CASSLDPNEQFF	TGTGCCAGCAGCTTAGATCCGAATGAGCAGTTCTTC	TRBV11-3	TRBJ2-1	12	NA	NA
CASSIDSEAFF	TGTGCCAGTAGTATAGATAGCGAAGCTTTCTTT	TRBV19	TRBJ1-1	11	NA	NA
CASTPGDRVFGYTF	TGTGCCAGCACCCCAGGGGACAGGGTTTTTGGCTACACCTTC	TRBV6-2/TRBV6-3	TRBJ1-2	14	TRBD1	few
CASSEPTGMGTEAFF	TGTGCCAGCAGTGAACCGACAGGGATGGGGACTGAAGCTTTCTTT	TRBV6-1	TRBJ1-1	15	TRBD1	few
CASSLGTSYNEQFF	TGTGCCAGCAGTTTAGGGACTAGTTATAATGAGCAGTTCTTC	TRBV27	TRBJ2-1	14	TRBD2	NA
CAAGLGRGRTEAFF	TGTGCCGCAGGCCTAGGCAGGGGGAGGACTGAAGCTTTCTTT	TRBV6-6	TRBJ1-1	14	TRBD1	NA
CASSLEVGTGGYEQYF	TGTGCCAGCAGCTTAGAAGTCGGGACAGGGGGGTACGAGCAGTACTTC	TRBV7-2	TRBJ2-7	16	TRBD1	NA
CASSEGQRVNSPLHF	TGTGCCAGCAGCGAAGGACAAAGGGTAAATTCACCCCTCCACTTT	TRBV5-4	TRBJ1-6	15	NA	NA
CSSDSRGEQYF	TGCAGCTCCGACTCCAGGGGCGAGCAGTACTTC	TRBV29-1	TRBJ2-7	11	NA	few
CASSTSGAGYGYTF	TGTGCCAGCAGCACCTCAGGGGCTGGCTATGGCTACACCTTC	TRBV5-4	TRBJ1-2	14	NA	NA
CASSYERAQTQYF	TGTGCCAGCAGTTATGAGAGGGCCCAGACGCAGTATTTT	TRBV6-2/TRBV6-3	TRBJ2-3	13	NA	NA
CASSPLTSGRSYEQYF	TGTGCCAGCTCACCCCTGACTAGCGGTCGCTCCTACGAGCAGTACTTC	TRBV18	TRBJ2-7	16	TRBD2	few
CASSLGGTGNRETQYF	TGTGCCAGCAGCTTAGGGGGGACAGGGAACAGAGAGACCCAGTACTTC	TRBV13	TRBJ2-5	16	TRBD1	NA
CASSEGSSGAGGRGQYF	TGTGCCAGCAGTGAAGGCAGCTCCGGAGCGGGAGGACGGGGGCAGTACTTC	TRBV6-1	TRBJ2-7	17	TRBD2	NA
CASTGGSGNTIYF	TGTGCCAGCACCGGCGGCTCTGGAAACACCATATATTTT	TRBV6-5	TRBJ1-3	13	NA	NA
CASSWRLQDRGTDTQYF	TGTGCCAGCAGCTGGAGGTTGCAGGACAGGGGGACAGATACGCAGTATTTT	TRBV5-4	TRBJ2-3	17	TRBD1	once
CASSSVREGYEQYF	TGTGCCAGCAGTTCCGTGCGGGAGGGTTACGAGCAGTACTTC	TRBV6-2/TRBV6-3	TRBJ2-7	14	TRBD2	NA
CASSLTGVDQPQHF	TGTGCCAGCAGCTTGACAGGGGTTGATCAGCCCCAGCATTTT	TRBV5-6	TRBJ1-5	14	TRBD1	NA
CASSSLAGGDTQYF	TGTGCCAGCAGCTCTCTAGCGGGGGGAGATACGCAGTATTTT	TRBV7-2	TRBJ2-3	14	TRBD2	NA
CASSLGGSNNEKLFF	TGCGCCAGCAGCTTGGGAGGCAGCAACAATGAAAAACTGTTTTTT	TRBV5-1	TRBJ1-4	15	NA	NA
CASSLTGDGSPLHF	TGTGCCAGCAGCCTGACAGGGGATGGGTCACCCCTCCACTTT	TRBV5-5	TRBJ1-6	14	TRBD1	NA
CASSPGGRDEQFF	TGTGCCAGCAGTCCGGGCGGGAGGGATGAGCAGTTCTTC	TRBV12-3/TRBV12-4	TRBJ2-1	13	TRBD2	NA
CAISPTGGPTSTDTQYF	TGTGCCATCAGTCCGACAGGGGGCCCCACTAGCACAGATACGCAGTATTTT	TRBV10-3	TRBJ2-3	17	TRBD1	NA
CAWSPFTGGDSPLHF	TGTGCCTGGAGTCCCTTTACAGGGGGCGACTCACCCCTCCACTTT	TRBV30	TRBJ1-6	15	TRBD1	NA